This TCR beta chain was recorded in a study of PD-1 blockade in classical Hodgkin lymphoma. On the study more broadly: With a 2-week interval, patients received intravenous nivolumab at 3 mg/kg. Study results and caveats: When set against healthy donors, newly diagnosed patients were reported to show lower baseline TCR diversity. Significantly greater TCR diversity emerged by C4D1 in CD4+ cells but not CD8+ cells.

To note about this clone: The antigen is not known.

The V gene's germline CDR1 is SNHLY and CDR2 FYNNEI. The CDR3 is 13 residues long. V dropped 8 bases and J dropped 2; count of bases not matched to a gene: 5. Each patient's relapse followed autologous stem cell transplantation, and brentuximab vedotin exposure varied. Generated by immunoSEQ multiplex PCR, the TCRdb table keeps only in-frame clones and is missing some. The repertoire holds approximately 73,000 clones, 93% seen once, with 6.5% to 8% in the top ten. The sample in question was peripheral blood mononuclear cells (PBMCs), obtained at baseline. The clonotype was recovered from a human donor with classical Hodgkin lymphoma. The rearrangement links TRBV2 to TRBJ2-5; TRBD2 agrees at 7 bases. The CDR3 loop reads CASRGRGQETQYF. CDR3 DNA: TGTGCCAGCCGCGGGCGGGGGCAAGAGACCCAGTACTTC.